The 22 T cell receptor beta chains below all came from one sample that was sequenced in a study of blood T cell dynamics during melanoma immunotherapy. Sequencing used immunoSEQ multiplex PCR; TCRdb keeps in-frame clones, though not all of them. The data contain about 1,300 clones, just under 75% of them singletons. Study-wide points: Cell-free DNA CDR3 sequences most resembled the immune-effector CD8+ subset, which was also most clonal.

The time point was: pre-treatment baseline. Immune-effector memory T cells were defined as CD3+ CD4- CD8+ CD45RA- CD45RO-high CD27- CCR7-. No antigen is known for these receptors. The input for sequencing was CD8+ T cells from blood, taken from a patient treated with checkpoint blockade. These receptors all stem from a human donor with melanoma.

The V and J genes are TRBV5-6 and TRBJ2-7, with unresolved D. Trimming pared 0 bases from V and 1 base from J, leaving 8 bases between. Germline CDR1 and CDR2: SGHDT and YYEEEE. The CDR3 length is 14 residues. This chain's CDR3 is CASSLGAVSYEQYF. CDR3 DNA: TGTGCCAGCAGCTTGGGCGCAGTTTCCTACGAGCAGTACTTC.

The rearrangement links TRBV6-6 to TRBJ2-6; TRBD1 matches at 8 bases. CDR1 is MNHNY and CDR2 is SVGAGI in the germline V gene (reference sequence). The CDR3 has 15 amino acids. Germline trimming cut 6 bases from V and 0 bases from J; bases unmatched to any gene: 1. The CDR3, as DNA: TGTGCCAGCAGCACAGGGGGCTCTGGGGCCAACGTCCTGACTTTC. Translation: CASSTGGSGANVLTF.

CDR3 sequence reads: CASSAGTGDTGELFF. The CDR3 coding sequence is TGTGCCAGCAGCGCCGGGACAGGGGACACCGGGGAGCTGTTTTTT. The chain couples TRBV6-4 to TRBJ2-2; 10 bases fit TRBD1. The CDR3 contains 15 residues. V shed 6 bases and J 3 bases; nucleotides not matched to a gene: 4. Germline values: CDR1 MRHNA, CDR2 SNTAGT.

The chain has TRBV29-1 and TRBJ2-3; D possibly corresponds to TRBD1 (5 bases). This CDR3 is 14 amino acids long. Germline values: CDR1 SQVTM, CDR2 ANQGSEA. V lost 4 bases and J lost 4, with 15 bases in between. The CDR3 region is CSVVGWGEADTQYF. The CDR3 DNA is TGCAGCGTTGTGGGGTGGGGCGAGGCAGATACGCAGTATTTT.

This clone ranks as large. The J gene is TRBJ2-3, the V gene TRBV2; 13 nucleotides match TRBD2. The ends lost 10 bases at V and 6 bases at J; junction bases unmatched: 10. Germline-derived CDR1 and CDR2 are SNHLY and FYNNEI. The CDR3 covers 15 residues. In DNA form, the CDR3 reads TGTGCCACCAGACTAGCGGGAGGAGCTGAGGATACGCAGTATTTT. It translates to CATRLAGGAEDTQYF.

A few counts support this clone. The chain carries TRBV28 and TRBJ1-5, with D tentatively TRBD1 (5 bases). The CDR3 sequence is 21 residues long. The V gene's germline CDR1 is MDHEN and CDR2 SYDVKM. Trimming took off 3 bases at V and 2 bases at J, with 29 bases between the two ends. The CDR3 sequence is CASSFGLRDLRANGGNQPQHF. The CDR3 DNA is TGTGCCAGCAGTTTTGGGCTCCGGGACCTAAGGGCGAATGGCGGCAATCAGCCCCAGCATTTT.

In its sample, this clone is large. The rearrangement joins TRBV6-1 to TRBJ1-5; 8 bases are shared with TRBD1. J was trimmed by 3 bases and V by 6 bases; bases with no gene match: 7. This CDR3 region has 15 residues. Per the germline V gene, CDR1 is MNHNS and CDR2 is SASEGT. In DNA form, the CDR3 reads TGTGCCAGCAGACCTGACAGGGGCGACAATCAGCCCCAGCATTTT. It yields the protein CASRPDRGDNQPQHF.

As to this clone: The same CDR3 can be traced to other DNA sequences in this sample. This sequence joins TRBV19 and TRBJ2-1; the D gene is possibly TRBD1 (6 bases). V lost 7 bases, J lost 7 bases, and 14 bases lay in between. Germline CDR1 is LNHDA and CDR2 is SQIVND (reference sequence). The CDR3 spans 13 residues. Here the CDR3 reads CASTSTGWNEQFF. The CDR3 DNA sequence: TGTGCCAGTACCTCGACAGGTTGGAATGAGCAGTTCTTC.

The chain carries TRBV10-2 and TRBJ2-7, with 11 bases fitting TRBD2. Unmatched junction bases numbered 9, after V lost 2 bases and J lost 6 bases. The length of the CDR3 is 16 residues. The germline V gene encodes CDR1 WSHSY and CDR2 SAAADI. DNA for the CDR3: TGCGCCAGCAGTGAGCAGAAACTAGCGGGAGTTGGCGAGCAGTACTTC. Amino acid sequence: CASSEQKLAGVGEQYF.

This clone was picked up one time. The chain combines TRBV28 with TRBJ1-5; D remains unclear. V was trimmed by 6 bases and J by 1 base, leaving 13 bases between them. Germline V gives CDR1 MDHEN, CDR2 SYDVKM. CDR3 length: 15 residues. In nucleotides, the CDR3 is TGTGCCAGCAGACTAACCACTGGGAGCAATCAGCCCCAGCATTTT. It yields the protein CASRLTTGSNQPQHF. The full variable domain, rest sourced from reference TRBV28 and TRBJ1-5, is DVKVTQSSRYLVKRTGEKVFLECVQDMDHENMFWYRQDPGLGLRLIYFSYDVKMKEKGDIPEGYSVSREKKERFSLILESASTNQTSMYLCASRLTTGSNQPQHFGDGTRLSIL.

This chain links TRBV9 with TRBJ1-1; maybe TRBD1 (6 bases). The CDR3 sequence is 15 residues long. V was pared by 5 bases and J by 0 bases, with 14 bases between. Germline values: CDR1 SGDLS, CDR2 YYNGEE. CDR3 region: CASSKGGTLNTEAFF. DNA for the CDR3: TGTGCCAGCAGTAAGGGAGGGACATTGAACACTGAAGCTTTCTTT.

CDR3 in amino acids: CASSQDMGQGVNYGYTF. The CDR3 DNA reads as TGCGCCAGCAGCCAAGATATGGGGCAGGGGGTTAACTATGGCTACACCTTC. The chain combines TRBV4-1 with TRBJ1-2, with 7 bases matching TRBD1. The CDR3 spans 17 residues. The germline V gene encodes CDR1 MGHRA and CDR2 YSYEKL. Trimming at V came to 0 bases and at J to 1 base, leaving 8 bases not matched to a gene.

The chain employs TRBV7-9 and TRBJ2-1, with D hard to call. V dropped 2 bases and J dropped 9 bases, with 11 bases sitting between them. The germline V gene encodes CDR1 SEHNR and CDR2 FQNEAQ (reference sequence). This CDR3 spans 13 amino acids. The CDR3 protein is CASSLPPPGEQFF. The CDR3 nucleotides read TGTGCCAGCAGCTTACCCCCACCAGGTGAGCAGTTCTTC.

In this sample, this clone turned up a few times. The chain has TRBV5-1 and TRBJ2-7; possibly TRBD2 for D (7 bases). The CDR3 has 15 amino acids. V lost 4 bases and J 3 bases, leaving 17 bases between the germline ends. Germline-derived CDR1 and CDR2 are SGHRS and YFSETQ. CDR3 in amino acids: CASSLEGGQVYEQYF. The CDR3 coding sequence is TGCGCCAGCAGCCTGGAGGGGGGGCAAGTCTACGAGCAGTACTTC.

CDR3 sequence: CASIPRQGEGNEQFF. The CDR3, as DNA: TGTGCCAGTATCCCCCGACAGGGGGAGGGCAATGAGCAGTTCTTC. The V and J genes are TRBV19 and TRBJ2-1; 9 nucleotides agree with TRBD1. The CDR3 is 15 residues long. Germline V CDR1 and CDR2: LNHDA, SQIVND (reference sequence). V dropped 7 bases and J dropped 6; count of bases not matched to a gene: 10.

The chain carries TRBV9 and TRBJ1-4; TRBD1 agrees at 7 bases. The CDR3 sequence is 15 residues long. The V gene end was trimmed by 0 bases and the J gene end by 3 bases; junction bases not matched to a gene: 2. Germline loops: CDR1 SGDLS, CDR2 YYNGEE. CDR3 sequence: CASSVGGTANEKLFF. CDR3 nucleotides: TGTGCCAGCAGCGTAGGAGGGACAGCTAATGAAAAACTGTTTTTT. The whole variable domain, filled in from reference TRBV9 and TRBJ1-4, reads DSGVTQTPKHLITATGQRVTLRCSPRSGDLSVYWYQQSLDQGLQFLIQYYNGEERAKGNILERFSAQQFPDLHSELNLSSLELGDSALYFCASSVGGTANEKLFFGSGTQLSVL.

The CDR3 DNA sequence: TGTGCCAGCAGTTTATCAGCCCCTAACGGGAGGAAGATTCCGAACACCGGGGAGCTGTTTTTT. Translation gives CASSLSAPNGRKIPNTGELFF. This chain joins TRBV27 and TRBJ2-2; TRBD2 matches at 7 bases. V lost 0 bases, J lost 0 bases, and 16 bases stayed unmatched. The CDR3 loop spans 21 amino acids. Germline V gene data show CDR1 as MNHEY and CDR2 as SMNVEV (reference sequence).

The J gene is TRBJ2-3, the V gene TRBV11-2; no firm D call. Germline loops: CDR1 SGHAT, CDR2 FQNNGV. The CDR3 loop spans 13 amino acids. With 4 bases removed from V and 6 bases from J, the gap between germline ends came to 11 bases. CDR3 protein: CASSSQTWDTQYF. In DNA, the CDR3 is TGTGCCAGCAGCTCGCAAACCTGGGATACGCAGTATTTT.

The CDR3 loop is CASSEAYNSPLHF. In DNA form, the CDR3 reads TGTGCCAGCAGTGAAGCTTATAATTCACCCCTCCACTTT. The rearrangement joins TRBV2 to TRBJ1-6; D is ambiguous. The germline V gene encodes CDR1 SNHLY and CDR2 FYNNEI. V dropped 0 bases and J dropped 4 bases, with 1 base sitting between them. CDR3 length equals 13 residues.

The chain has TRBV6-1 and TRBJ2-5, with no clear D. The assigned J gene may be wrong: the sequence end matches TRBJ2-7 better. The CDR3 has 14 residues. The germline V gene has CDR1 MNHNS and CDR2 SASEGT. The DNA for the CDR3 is TGTGCCAGCAGTGAAGCGGCTTATTCCTACGAGCAGTACTTC. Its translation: CASSEAAYSYEQYF.

The CDR3 sequence: CASGLSGVSEQYF. For the CDR3, the DNA is TGTGCTAGTGGTTTGTCCGGGGTCTCCGAGCAGTACTTC. The chain carries TRBV12-5 and TRBJ2-7, with D tentatively TRBD2 (5 bases). CDR1 and CDR2 (germline): LGHNT, FRNRAP. The CDR3 is 13 amino acids. The ends were cut back, 2 bases at V and 6 bases at J, with 11 bases in the middle.

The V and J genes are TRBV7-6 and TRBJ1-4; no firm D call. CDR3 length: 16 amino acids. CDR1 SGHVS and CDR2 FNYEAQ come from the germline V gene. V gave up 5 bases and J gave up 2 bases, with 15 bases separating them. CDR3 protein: CASSPTQAGTNEKLFF. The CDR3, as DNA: TGTGCCAGCAGCCCAACACAAGCTGGGACTAATGAAAAACTGTTTTTT. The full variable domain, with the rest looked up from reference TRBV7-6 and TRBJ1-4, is GAGVSQSPRYKVTKRGQDVALRCDPISGHVSLYWYRQALGQGPEFLTYFNYEAQQDKSGLPNDRFSAERPEGSISTLTIQRTEQRDSAMYRCASSPTQAGTNEKLFFGSGTQLSVL.